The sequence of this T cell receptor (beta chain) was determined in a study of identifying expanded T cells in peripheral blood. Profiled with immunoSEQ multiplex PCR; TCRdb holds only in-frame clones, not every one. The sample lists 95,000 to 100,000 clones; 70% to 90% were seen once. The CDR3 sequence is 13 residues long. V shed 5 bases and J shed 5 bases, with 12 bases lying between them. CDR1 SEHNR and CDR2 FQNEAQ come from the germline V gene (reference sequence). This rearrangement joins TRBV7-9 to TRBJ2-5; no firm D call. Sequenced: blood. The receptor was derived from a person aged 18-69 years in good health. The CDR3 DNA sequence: TGTGCCAGCAGCCTGGGGATTCGGGAGACCCAGTACTTC. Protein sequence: CASSLGIRETQYF. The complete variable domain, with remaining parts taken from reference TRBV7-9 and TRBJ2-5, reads DTGVSQNPRHKITKRGQNVTFRCDPISEHNRLYWYRQTLGQGPEFLTYFQNEAQLEKSRLLSDRFSAERPKGSFSTLEIQRTEQGDSAMYLCASSLGIRETQYFGPGTRLLVL.